This T cell receptor (beta chain) was captured in a study of T cell repertoires in cytomegalovirus infection. Study details: Public TCR beta signatures indicated both CMV infection and matching HLA type. The study's findings and limits: Of the TCR beta families, the public ones yielded a cumulative frequency that identified carriers of CMV plus the relevant HLA. There were HLA-C-restricted CMV-specific TCR beta clonotypes dominating the ex vivo response.

TCRdb passed the reads through MiXCR, listing each CDR3 protein once. The data contain some 300,000 distinct CDR3 sequences, about 8.8% of them singletons. This clonotype was seen ten or more times. Its antigen is unknown. This TCR was recovered from a human donor in good health (CMV status not recorded). Some clones in this sample may be carry-over from other donors' samples. The sample comprised PBMCs.

CDR3 nucleotide sequence: TGTGCCAGCAGTTACAATCGGGTAACGGGCTACGAGCAGTACGTC. Translated: CASSYNRVTGYEQYV. This chain joins TRBV6-2 or TRBV6-3 and TRBJ2-7; D gene unclear. Trimming took 2 bases from V and 3 from J, leaving 14 bases between them. The germline gives CDR1 MNHEY, CDR2 SVGEGT. The CDR3 is 15 residues long.